These 4 T cell receptor beta chains share one sample of origin, sequenced in a study of CD8 T cells in Susac syndrome. RNA amounts of about 0.5 to 1 ug underwent reverse transcription with random hexamers. Each CDR3 protein is one row after TCRdb ran MiXCR on the immunoSEQ multiplex PCR reads. Among 200,000 or so distinct CDR3 sequences, approximately 95% were seen once, and the ten largest hold less than 0.2%. Sequences were obtained from CD8+ T cells from PBMCs. The receptors were sampled from a human donor with Susac syndrome.

The V call is TRBV9, the J call TRBJ2-3, with D uncertain. The V gene's germline CDR1 is SGDLS and CDR2 YYNGEE. V lost 0 bases to trimming and J lost 2 bases, with 10 bases between them. The CDR3 contains 15 residues. In nucleotides, the CDR3 is TGTGCCAGCAGCGTAGCCGCCGGCTTCACAGATACGCAGTATTTT. It codes for CASSVAAGFTDTQYF.

This chain joins TRBV5-1 and TRBJ1-1; tentatively, D is TRBD1 (6 bases). Trimming cost V 4 bases and J 1 base, with 11 bases left between them. CDR1 is SGHRS, CDR2 YFSETQ, per germline. The CDR3 runs to 14 residues. CDR3 DNA: TGCGCCAGCAGCGTACTGACAGGGAACACTGAAGCTTTCTTT. Amino acids: CASSVLTGNTEAFF.

This chain connects TRBV30 to TRBJ1-1; D gene ambiguous. V was trimmed by 3 bases and J by 0 bases, leaving 8 bases between them. Germline-derived CDR1 and CDR2 are GTSNPN and SVGIG (reference sequence). The CDR3 totals 13 residues. The CDR3 nucleotides read TGTGCCTGGAGCCCGGGAATGAACACTGAAGCTTTCTTT. Its translation is CAWSPGMNTEAFF.

The chain combines TRBV30 with TRBJ2-7, with D perhaps matching TRBD1 or TRBD2 (5 bases each). Trimming took 5 bases from V and 7 from J, leaving 21 bases between them. This CDR3 has 14 residues. The germline gives CDR1 GTSNPN, CDR2 SVGIG (reference sequence). Here the CDR3 DNA reads TGTGCCTGGTCCGAGGGGCAGGGCGGCGGGGAGCAGTACTTC. This codes for CAWSEGQGGGEQYF.